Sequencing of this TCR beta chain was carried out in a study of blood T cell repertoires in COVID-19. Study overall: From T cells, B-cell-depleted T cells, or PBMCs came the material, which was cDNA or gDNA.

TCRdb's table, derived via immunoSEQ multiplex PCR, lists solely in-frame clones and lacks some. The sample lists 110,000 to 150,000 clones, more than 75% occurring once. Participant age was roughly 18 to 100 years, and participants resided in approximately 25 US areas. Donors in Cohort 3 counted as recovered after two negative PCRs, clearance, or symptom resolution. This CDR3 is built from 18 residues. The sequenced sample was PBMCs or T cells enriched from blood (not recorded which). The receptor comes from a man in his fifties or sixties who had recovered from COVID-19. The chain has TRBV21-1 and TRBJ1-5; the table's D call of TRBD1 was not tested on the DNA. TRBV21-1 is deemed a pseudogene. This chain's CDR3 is CASSKGQQRDYSNQPQHF. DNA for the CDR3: TGTGCCAGCAGCAAGGGGCAGCAGCGAGATTATAGCAATCAGCCCCAGCATTTT.